The clone carrying this TCR beta chain was detected only a few times. Its target is unknown. The entry originates in a study of regulatory T cells in long-lasting Graves disease. Study overall: It was over 5 years of antithyroid drugs, with positive TSH receptor antibodies, that meant persistent Graves' disease.

As for time point: persistent/refractory GD, antithyroid drugs over 5 years with positive TRAb. RNA from PBMCs was the source of the TCR library. Patients of an endocrinology department in Xi'an, China, were included. Germline loops: CDR1 LGHDT, CDR2 YNNKEL (reference sequence). The CDR3 length is 17 residues. V gave up 0 bases and J gave up 3 bases, with 14 bases separating them. Study findings and constraints: Favored usage of TRBV28, TRBJ1-2 and TRBJ2-5 was recorded in persistent disease.

Sequencing libraries for TCR beta were prepared with iRepertoire HTBI primers and Arm-PCR of CDR3 regions. TCRdb redid the calling of the multiplex PCR reads with MiXCR, one entry per CDR3 protein. The sample has hundreds of thousands of distinct CDR3 sequences; around 32% are singletons. This chain connects TRBV3-1 to TRBJ2-2; D uncertain. The sequenced sample was peripheral blood mononuclear cells (PBMCs), obtained when the disease was refractory, from a patient treated with antithyroid drugs. The TCR originated in a female donor with Graves disease. Here the CDR3 reads CASSQDFRTDHTGELFF. The CDR3 region has the DNA TGTGCCAGCAGCCAAGATTTTCGCACGGACCACACCGGGGAGCTGTTTTTT.